This T cell receptor (beta chain) was identified during a study of T cell responses to AZD1222 COVID-19 vaccine. The assay was immunoSEQ multiplex PCR, and TCRdb's table has in-frame clones only and misses some. The repertoire holds approximately 130,000 clones, around 89% seen once, with about 9.9% in the top ten. With regard to this clone: Its antigen is currently unknown.

Whole-study results and caveats: In a largely white British group with more females than males, clonal diversity was possibly underestimated. Regions 160-218 and 743-854 held dominance among vaccine-associated CD4 TCRs, which spanned spike. Epitopes outside B.1.351 and B.1.1.7 mutated regions reportedly drew nearly half of spike TCRs. Increased Spike-specific TCR breadth and depth were observed after two AZD1222 doses.

The germline V and J ends were trimmed by 7 bases and 3 bases, with 10 bases remaining between them. The CDR3 totals 13 residues. The germline CDR1 and CDR2 sequences are SNHLY and FYNNEI. This specimen was peripheral blood, taken 28 days after the second AZD1222 dose. This chain uses TRBV2 with TRBJ1-5; D not certain. This clonotype was sampled from an adult who received the AZD1222 COVID-19 vaccine. The DNA of the CDR3 is TGTGCCAGCACTTGGGTTAACAATCAGCCCCAGCATTTT. Translated, it gives CASTWVNNQPQHF.